The 8 T cell receptor beta chains presented below share a single source sample, sequenced in a study of cytomegalovirus exposure and HLA in healthy donors. The PCR had 60 Vbeta and 13 Jbeta primers. The assay was immunoSEQ multiplex PCR, and TCRdb's table has in-frame clones only and misses some. The table shows 210,000 or so clones, with 70% to 85% occurring only once. Material: PBMCs. The source is a woman aged 55-70 years in good health and CMV-seropositive.

The chain uses TRBV5-4 and TRBJ1-4; 7 bases agree with TRBD1. The CDR3 runs 15 residues. Trimming cost V 0 bases and J 6 bases; bases outside gene matches: 5. Germline CDR1 reads SGHNT; CDR2 reads YYREEE (reference sequence). Here the CDR3 reads CASSLERQGYEKLFF. As DNA, the CDR3 is TGTGCCAGCAGCTTGGAGCGACAGGGATATGAAAAACTGTTTTTT.

The chain couples TRBV20-1 to TRBJ1-2; no firm D call. Trimming removed 4 bases from V and 7 bases from J, with 10 bases in between. Germline loops: CDR1 DFQATT, CDR2 SNEGSKA (reference sequence). This CDR3 has 11 amino acids. CDR3 DNA: TGCAGTGCTAAGTTAGAGCGTGGCTACACCTTC. Residues: CSAKLERGYTF.

DNA of the CDR3: TGTGCCAGCAGCTTAGGATTGAGTTCACCCCTCCACTTT. It yields the protein CASSLGLSSPLHF. The chain couples TRBV11-2 to TRBJ1-6; no definite D call. Trimming left V 1 base short and J 9 bases short, with 7 bases between. CDR3 length: 13 residues. Looked up from germline, CDR1 is SGHAT and CDR2 is FQNNGV. Combining the CDR3 with reference TRBV11-2 and TRBJ1-6 gives the whole variable domain EAGVAQSPRYKIIEKRQSVAFWCNPISGHATLYWYQQILGQGPKLLIQFQNNGVVDDSQLPKDRFSAERLKGVDSTLKIQPAKLEDSAVYLCASSLGLSSPLHFGNGTRLTVT.

Here the CDR3 reads CASSYDRYNEKLFF. The CDR3 DNA reads TGTGCCAGCAGCTACGACAGATATAATGAAAAACTGTTTTTT. V and J are TRBV7-2 and TRBJ1-4, with a tentative D call TRBD1 (5 bases). V dropped 4 bases and J dropped 4 bases, with 10 bases sitting between them. The germline V gene has CDR1 SGHTA and CDR2 FQGNSA. This CDR3 is 14 amino acids long.

This clone was counted only a few times. The gene calls are TRBV21-1 and TRBJ1-1. TRBV21-1 corresponds to a pseudogene. The CDR3 covers 15 residues. For the CDR3, the DNA is TGTGCCAGCAGCAAAGTCACCCTAGGGAACACTGAAGCTTTCTTT. It codes for CASSKVTLGNTEAFF.

This clone was observed once. This rearrangement joins TRBV5-1 to TRBJ1-2; possible D gene TRBD1, 5 bases. In germline, CDR1 is SGHRS, CDR2 YFSETQ. CDR3 size: 15 residues. V was pared by 3 bases and J by 5 bases, with 17 bases between. CDR3 loop: CASSWDEGGGYGYTF. CDR3 coding DNA: TGCGCCAGCAGCTGGGACGAGGGAGGAGGGTATGGCTACACCTTC.

This clone was counted a single time. The chain employs TRBV7-8 and TRBJ1-2; 8 nucleotides align to TRBD1. Germline values: CDR1 SGHVS, CDR2 FQNEAQ. The CDR3 totals 13 residues. Trimming at V came to 5 bases and at J to 2 bases, leaving 1 base not matched to a gene. CDR3 DNA sequence: TGTGCCAGCAGCCGGACAGGGAACTATGGCTACACCTTC. It codes for CASSRTGNYGYTF.

V gene TRBV5-4 combines with J gene TRBJ2-7; the match to TRBD2 covers 7 bases. Germline CDR1 is SGHNT and CDR2 is YYREEE (reference sequence). The CDR3 contains 15 residues. The trim removed 1 base at V and 1 base at J, leaving 5 bases unmatched. The CDR3 bases are TGTGCCAGCAGCTTGTCGGCTAGCGGTTCCTACGAGCAGTACTTC. This codes for CASSLSASGSYEQYF.